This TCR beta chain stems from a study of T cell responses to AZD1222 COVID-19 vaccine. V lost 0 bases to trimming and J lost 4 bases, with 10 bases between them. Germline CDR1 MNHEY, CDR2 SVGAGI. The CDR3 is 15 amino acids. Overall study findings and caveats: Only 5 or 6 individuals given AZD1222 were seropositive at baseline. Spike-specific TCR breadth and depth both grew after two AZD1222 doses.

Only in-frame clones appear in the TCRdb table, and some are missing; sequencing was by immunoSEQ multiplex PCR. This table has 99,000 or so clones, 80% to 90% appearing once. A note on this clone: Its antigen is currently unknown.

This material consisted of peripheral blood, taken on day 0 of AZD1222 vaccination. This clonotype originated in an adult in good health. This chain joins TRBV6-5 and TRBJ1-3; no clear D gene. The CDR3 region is CASSYSTAAGNTIYF. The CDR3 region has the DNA TGTGCCAGCAGTTACTCTACCGCAGCCGGAAACACCATATATTTT.